What follows is one T cell receptor (beta chain) and its context. What this receptor recognizes is not known. Base qualities were left out, and no much larger clone turns up one base away. Spanning cysteine to phenylalanine, the CDR3 consists of 18 amino acids. Here the CDR3 DNA is all that survives: 54 bases in frame from base 1. The germline V end is reduced by 5 bases and the J end by 1 base; junction bases left unmatched: 12. CDR1 and CDR2 are drawn from the germline V gene (reference sequence): LGHDT, YNNKEL. The entry originates in a study of T cells in Graves' hyperthyroidism and ophthalmopathy (dated by TCRdb to the late 2010s). Regarding the study in general: Peripheral blood samples were taken at initial diagnosis, before any treatment was given. Whether ophthalmopathy could be predicted prospectively was tested in an independent validation cohort made up of under 20 hyperthyroidism patients plus 17 patients who later progressed to ophthalmopathy. To identify TCR V-J signatures that set the groups apart, the researchers used a discovery cohort of roughly 100 patients, made up of roughly 40 with Graves' ophthalmopathy and about 55 with stable Graves' hyperthyroidism. The 100 or so discovery patients were divided at random into training and test sets in a 7:3 ratio. Once sampling was done, hyperthyroidism patients were given methimazole at a starting dose of 30 mg daily, whereas ophthalmopathy patients were given high-dose intravenous methylprednisolone. In about six Graves' hyperthyroidism patients, the study also compared T-cell repertoires from thyroid tissue with T-cell repertoires from blood. The paper describes TCR Vbeta CDR3 sequencing of about 140 peripheral blood samples, made up of approximately 40 ophthalmopathy patients, some 76 hyperthyroidism patients and 17 progressor patients. What the research found in general, with its limitations: In validation, the model predicted progression to ophthalmopathy a median of 6.5 months before onset, with approximately 71% sensitivity and more than 72% specificity. A model built on a 13 V-J signature distinguished ophthalmopathy from stable hyperthyroidism, reaching about 88% sensitivity and around 81% specificity in cross-validation and 80%/75% in testing. Sample size was not statistically predetermined, and investigators were not blinded to group allocation. Most expanded thyroid clonotypes (frequency above 0.001) were also detected in blood, a finding suggesting that blood repertoires may reflect thyroid immune responses.

A patient counted as having stable Graves' hyperthyroidism if no progression to ophthalmopathy occurred over 18 months of follow-up. The hyperthyroidism patients were between 18 and 65 years old and newly diagnosed, with a disease duration of less than 2 months. Patients with uncontrolled infections, other autoimmune diseases, pregnancy or lactation were excluded. Diagnoses relied on clinical symptoms, serum thyroxine and TRAb, thyroid ultrasound and orbital computed tomography. PBMCs were separated from approximately 10 ml of fresh peripheral blood using Ficoll-Paque density gradient centrifugation. Total RNA was extracted using Trizol reagent, and RNA quality was assessed on an Agilent 2100 Bioanalyzer. Amplification of TCR beta CDR3 regions was carried out from RNA transcripts. A first-round RT-PCR of the TCR CDR3 used the HTBI primer set with the Qiagen OneStep RT-PCR kit. A second multiplex PCR round built the libraries, followed by size selection and purification. Paired-end sequencing of the libraries was performed with 100 bp reads on an Illumina HiSeq2000. The authors' analysis ran thus. SOAPnuke was used to process the raw data, with reads discarded if the reads contained adapters or uncalled bases, had a mean Phred below 15, or lacked an exact constant-primer or identifier match. COPE v1.2.5 was used to merge the high-quality paired reads, and each unique nucleotide sequence was defined as a clonotype. MiTCR v1.1 was used to align the clonotypes against IMGT TRBV, TRBD and TRBJ reference segments. The analysis was restricted to V-J combinations with a frequency above 0.0001, which together covered roughly 99% of the repertoires. The TCS score was defined as F50 (clonal expansion) divided by E x V (chaos), with BLOSUM62-based TCRdist calculated between CDR3 peptides within each V-J. Welch's t-statistics and random forest reduced roughly 530 V-J features to 13, which were used in a naive Bayes classifier (R e1071). The similarity between thyroid and blood repertoires was quantified using the Morisita-Horn index. Clones were called with MiXCR by TCRdb after fastp trimmed the public reads at Q25, and only in-frame beta chains were retained. Entries are consolidated by CDR3 protein sequence, retaining the most common genes and DNA. V and J calls and clone size were set by TCRdb, not the authors. This sample comprises over 700,000 distinct CDR3 sequences, over 35% of them detected only once. About 8.9% of the sample belongs to the ten largest clones.

The chain is assembled from TRBV3-1 and TRBJ2-2; 8 of the junction bases match TRBD2. Source material: blood. This TCR was sampled from a man between 18 and 35 years old with Graves' hyperthyroidism. CDR3 loop: CASSSFPTSGRNTGELFF. The DNA sequence follows: TGTGCCAGCAGCTCCTTCCCCACTAGCGGCAGGAACACCGGGGAGCTGTTTTTT. Reference TRBV3-1 and TRBJ2-2 genes cover what lies past the CDR3, so the full variable domain is DTAVSQTPKYLVTQMGNDKSIKCEQNLGHDTMYWYKQDSKKFLKIMFSYNNKELIINETVPNRFSPKSPDKAHLNLHINSLELGDSAVYFCASSSFPTSGRNTGELFFGEGSRLTVL.